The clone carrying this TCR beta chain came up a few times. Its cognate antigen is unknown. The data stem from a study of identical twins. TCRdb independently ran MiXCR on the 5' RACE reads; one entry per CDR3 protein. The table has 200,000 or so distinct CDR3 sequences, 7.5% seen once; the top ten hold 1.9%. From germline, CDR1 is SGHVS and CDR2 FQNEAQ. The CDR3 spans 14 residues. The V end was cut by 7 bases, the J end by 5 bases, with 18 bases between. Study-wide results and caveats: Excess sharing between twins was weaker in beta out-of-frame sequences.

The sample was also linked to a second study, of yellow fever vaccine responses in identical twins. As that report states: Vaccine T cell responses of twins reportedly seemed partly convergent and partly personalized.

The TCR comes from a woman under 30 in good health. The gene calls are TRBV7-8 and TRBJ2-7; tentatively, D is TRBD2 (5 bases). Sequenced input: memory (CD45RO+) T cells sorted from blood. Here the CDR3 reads CASTIGGFFNEQYF. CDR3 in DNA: TGTGCCAGCACCATCGGAGGTTTTTTCAACGAGCAGTACTTC.